A selection of T cell receptor beta chains follows, all from one sample in a study of T-cell reconstitution after alpha-beta-depleted transplantation in children. TCRdb re-derived calls from the PCR reads in MiXCR, one entry per CDR3 protein. The sample has 700,000 or so distinct CDR3 sequences; around 13% are singletons. Sequencing was performed on PBMCs, taken before TCRalphabeta/CD19-depleted stem cell transplant. These receptors were taken from a girl aged 2 to 10 with congenital amegakaryocytic thrombocytopenia, due to receive a stem cell transplant. Both conserved end residues are part of each CDR3. The D gene is left open where the match is weak. Expanded clones get a size class; other rows say once, few or many, or leave the size out.

v_gene	abundance	j_gene	d_gene	CDR3nt	CDR3aa
TRBV20-1	many	TRBJ1-5	-	TGCAGTGCCACCGGTAAGGGGTTTTATAGCAATCAGCCCCAGCATTTT	CSATGKGFYSNQPQHF
TRBV20-1	-	TRBJ2-7	TRBD1	TGCAGTGCGAACCGGGACAGCCTTTACGAGCAGTACTTC	CSANRDSLYEQYF
TRBV20-1	many	TRBJ1-4	-	TGCAGTGCTCCAGGGGTGACTAATGAAAAACTGTTTTTT	CSAPGVTNEKLFF
TRBV11-2	few	TRBJ2-5	TRBD2	TGTGCCAGCAGCTCGTCTAGCGGGAGGCGGGAGACCCAGTACTTC	CASSSSSGRRETQYF
TRBV19	-	TRBJ2-6	TRBD1	TGTGCCAGTAGTACCCGGGACAGGGGTTCCTCTGGGGCCAACGTCCTGACTTTC	CASSTRDRGSSGANVLTF
TRBV5-5	many	TRBJ1-1	-	TGTGCCAGCAGCTCTACCACGCAGGGCACTGAAGCTTTCTTT	CASSSTTQGTEAFF
TRBV5-1	many	TRBJ1-2	-	TGTGCCAGCAGCTTAGGGGACTATGGCTACACCTTC	CASSLGDYGYTF
TRBV7-9	-	TRBJ2-7	TRBD1	TGTGCCAGCAGCCCCGGGACAGGCTTCTTCGAGCAGTACTTC	CASSPGTGFFEQYF
TRBV29-1	many	TRBJ2-1	TRBD2	TGCAGCGGCGGACTAGCTTCCAATGAGCAGTTCTTC	CSGGLASNEQFF
TRBV9	many	TRBJ2-7	TRBD2	TGTGCCAGCAGCGAAACTAGCGGGAGTTTCTACGAGCAGTACTTC	CASSETSGSFYEQYF
TRBV20-1	many	TRBJ2-7	-	TGCAGTGCCAGGGGAAGAGACAAATACGAGCAGTACTTC	CSARGRDKYEQYF
TRBV7-9	few	TRBJ2-3	-	TGTGCCAGGGGCACGGACGTTGCCACAGATACGCAGTATTTT	CARGTDVATDTQYF
TRBV28	many	TRBJ1-5	-	TGTGCCTGCCAGGGGACCAATCAGCCCCAGCATTTT	CACQGTNQPQHF
TRBV7-2	many	TRBJ2-7	-	TGTGCCAGCAGCTTAGTGGTTCAGGTCAACTACGAGCAGTACTTC	CASSLVVQVNYEQYF
TRBV5-1	-	TRBJ2-7	-	TGCGCCAGCAGCTTGGCCGTGGGCAGGGGCGACGAGCAGTACTTC	CASSLAVGRGDEQYF
TRBV4-1	-	TRBJ1-6	-	TGCGCCAGCACCCAAAGCGACGCTCGCTCCTATAATTCACCCCTCCACTTT	CASTQSDARSYNSPLHF
TRBV5-1	many	TRBJ2-1	TRBD2	TGCGCCAGCAGCCCGTCTAGCGGGAGTATAAATGAGCAGTTCTTC	CASSPSSGSINEQFF
TRBV18	few	TRBJ2-7	-	TGTGCCAGCTCACCAGCGGGACAACCCTACGAGCAGTACTTC	CASSPAGQPYEQYF
TRBV6-1	many	TRBJ1-1	-	TGTGCCAGCAGTGATCGGGAGTACACTGAAGCTTTCTTT	CASSDREYTEAFF
TRBV5-1	few	TRBJ2-1	-	TGCGCCAGCAGCTTGGGCACAAACCACCCCTACAATGAGCAGTTCTTC	CASSLGTNHPYNEQFF
TRBV5-1	-	TRBJ2-3	TRBD2	TGCGCCAGCAGCTTGGCTGCGGGAGCCCGCACAGATACGCAGTATTTT	CASSLAAGARTDTQYF
TRBV29-1	many	TRBJ1-2	-	TGCAGCATCGACAACTATGGCTACACCTTC	CSIDNYGYTF
TRBV20-1	many	TRBJ2-7	-	TGCAGTGCTAGGACAGCCTACGAGCAGTACTTC	CSARTAYEQYF
TRBV7-2	-	TRBJ1-5	TRBD1	TGTGCCAGCAGCGGACAGGTCTCTGGGCAGCCCCAGCATTTT	CASSGQVSGQPQHF
TRBV20-1	many	TRBJ1-1	-	TGCAGTGCTAGAAGCGTGGTTGGAGCTGAAGCTTTCTTT	CSARSVVGAEAFF
TRBV20-1	many	TRBJ2-3	-	TGCAGTGCTAGAGAGCCGAGGACAGATACGCAGTATTTT	CSAREPRTDTQYF
TRBV4-1	few	TRBJ2-7	-	TGCGCCAGCAGCCAAAATAGCGGTTCTTCCTACGAGCAGTACTTC	CASSQNSGSSYEQYF
TRBV12-3/TRBV12-4	few	TRBJ1-6	-	TGTGCCAGCAGTTTATCTGGGGGCAACTCACCCCTCCACTTT	CASSLSGGNSPLHF
TRBV6-4	-	TRBJ2-1	TRBD2	TGTGCCAGCAGTTCCACTAGCGGGAGAGAAGGGAATGAGCAGTTCTTC	CASSSTSGREGNEQFF
TRBV20-1	many	TRBJ2-1	TRBD1	TGCAGTGCCATGGACAGGGGCAGGACCTACAATGAGCAGTTCTTC	CSAMDRGRTYNEQFF
TRBV12-3/TRBV12-4	many	TRBJ2-3	TRBD2	TGTGCCAGGGCAGCGGGAGAGGCAGATACGCAGTATTTT	CARAAGEADTQYF
TRBV7-9	few	TRBJ1-2	TRBD1	TGTGCCAGCAGCCCATGGGACAGGTTCTATGGCTACACCTTC	CASSPWDRFYGYTF
TRBV7-9	few	TRBJ2-7	-	TGTGCCAGCAGCTTATCACTAGCTCTCTACGAGCAGTACTTC	CASSLSLALYEQYF
TRBV5-5	many	TRBJ1-4	-	TGTGCCAGCAGCTTGTTCCTCCCTCTGCGGGAACTGTTTTTT	CASSLFLPLRELFF
TRBV5-1	few	TRBJ1-2	-	TGCGCCAGCAGCTTACAATTTGGCTATGGCTACACCTTC	CASSLQFGYGYTF
TRBV10-3	-	TRBJ1-5	TRBD1	TGTGCCATCAGTGGACAGGGCAGCAATCAGCCCCAGCATTTT	CAISGQGSNQPQHF
TRBV5-1	many	TRBJ2-3	-	TGCGCCAGCAGCTTGGGTCTTAGTTCAACAGATACGCAGTATTTT	CASSLGLSSTDTQYF
TRBV29-1	few	TRBJ1-2	TRBD1	TGCAGCGTTTTGCAGGGGGCGCGGGGCTACACCTTC	CSVLQGARGYTF
TRBV20-1	-	TRBJ2-1	TRBD2	TGCAGTGCTAGAGACTCCCGCACTAGCGGGGCCTACAATGAGCAGTTCTTC	CSARDSRTSGAYNEQFF
TRBV28	many	TRBJ2-7	TRBD1	TGTGCCAGCAGTACTCACAGGGGTTTGAGCGAGCAGTACTTC	CASSTHRGLSEQYF
TRBV7-8	few	TRBJ2-1	-	TGTGCCAGCAGCCCCGGGGTAGCCCCCTACAATGAGCAGTTCTTC	CASSPGVAPYNEQFF
TRBV12-3/TRBV12-4	many	TRBJ2-5	TRBD1	TGTGCCAGCAGTATAGACAGGGGCAACCAAGAGACCCAGTACTTC	CASSIDRGNQETQYF
TRBV7-9	-	TRBJ1-2	-	TGTGCCAGCAGCTTAATGCAGGGTGGCGGCTACACCTTC	CASSLMQGGGYTF